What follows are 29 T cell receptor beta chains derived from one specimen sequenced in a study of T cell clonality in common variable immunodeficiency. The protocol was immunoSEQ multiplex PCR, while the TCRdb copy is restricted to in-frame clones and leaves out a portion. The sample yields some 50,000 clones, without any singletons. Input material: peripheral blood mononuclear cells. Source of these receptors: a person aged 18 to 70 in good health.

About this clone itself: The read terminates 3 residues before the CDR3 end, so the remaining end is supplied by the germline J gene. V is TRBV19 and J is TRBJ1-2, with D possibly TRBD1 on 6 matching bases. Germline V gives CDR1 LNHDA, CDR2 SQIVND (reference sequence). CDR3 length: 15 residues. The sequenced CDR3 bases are TGTGCCAGTAGCGAACTAGGACAGTCAATCTACGAC. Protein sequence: CASSELGQSIYD. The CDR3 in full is CASSELGQSIYDYTF.

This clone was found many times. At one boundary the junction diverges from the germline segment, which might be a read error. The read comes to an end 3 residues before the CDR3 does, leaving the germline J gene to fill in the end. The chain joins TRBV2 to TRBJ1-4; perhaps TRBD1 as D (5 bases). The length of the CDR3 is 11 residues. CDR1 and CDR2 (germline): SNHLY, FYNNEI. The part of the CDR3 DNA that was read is TGTGCCAGCACTGAACTGGGGGGA. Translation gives CASTELGG. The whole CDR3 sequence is CASTELGGLFF.

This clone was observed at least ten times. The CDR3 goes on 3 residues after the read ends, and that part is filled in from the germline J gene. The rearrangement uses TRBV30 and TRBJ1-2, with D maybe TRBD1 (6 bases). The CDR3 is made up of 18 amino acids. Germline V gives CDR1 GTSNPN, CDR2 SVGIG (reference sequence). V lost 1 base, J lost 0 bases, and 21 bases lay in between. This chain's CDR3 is CAWSGRLGQLGANYGYTF. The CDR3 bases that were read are TGTGCCTGGAGTGGGAGGTTGGGACAACTCGGGGCTAACTATGGC.

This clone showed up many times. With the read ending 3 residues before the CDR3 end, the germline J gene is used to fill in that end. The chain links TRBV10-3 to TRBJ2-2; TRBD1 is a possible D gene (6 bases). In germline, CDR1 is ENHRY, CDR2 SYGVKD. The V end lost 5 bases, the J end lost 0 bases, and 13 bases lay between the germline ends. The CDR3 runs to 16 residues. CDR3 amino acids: CAISFGQNPNTGELFF. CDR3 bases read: TGTGCCATCAGTTTCGGACAGAACCCGAACACCGGGGAG.

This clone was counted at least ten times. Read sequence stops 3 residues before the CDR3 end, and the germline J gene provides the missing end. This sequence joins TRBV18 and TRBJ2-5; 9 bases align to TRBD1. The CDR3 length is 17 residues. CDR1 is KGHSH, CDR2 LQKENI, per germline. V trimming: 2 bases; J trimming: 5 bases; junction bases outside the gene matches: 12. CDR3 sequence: CASSPGRTGANRETQYF. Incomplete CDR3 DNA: TGTGCCAGCTCACCAGGCAGGACAGGGGCGAACAGGGAGACC.

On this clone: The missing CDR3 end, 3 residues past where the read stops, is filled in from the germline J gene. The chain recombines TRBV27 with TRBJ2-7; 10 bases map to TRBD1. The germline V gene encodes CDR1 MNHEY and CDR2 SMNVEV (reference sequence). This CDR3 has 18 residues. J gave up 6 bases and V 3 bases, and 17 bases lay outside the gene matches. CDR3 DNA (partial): TGTGCCAGCAGTTTGAATTTTTTAAGCGGGACAGGGGTTTCCGAG. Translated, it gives CASSLNFLSGTGVSE. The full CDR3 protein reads CASSLNFLSGTGVSEQYF.

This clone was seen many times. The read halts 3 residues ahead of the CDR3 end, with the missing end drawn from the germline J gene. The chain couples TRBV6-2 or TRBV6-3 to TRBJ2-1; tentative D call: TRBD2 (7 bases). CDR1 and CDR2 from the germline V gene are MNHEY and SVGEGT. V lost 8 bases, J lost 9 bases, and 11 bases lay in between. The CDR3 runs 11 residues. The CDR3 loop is CASGRGGEQFF. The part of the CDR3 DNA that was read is TGTGCCAGCGGGAGGGGGGGTGAG.

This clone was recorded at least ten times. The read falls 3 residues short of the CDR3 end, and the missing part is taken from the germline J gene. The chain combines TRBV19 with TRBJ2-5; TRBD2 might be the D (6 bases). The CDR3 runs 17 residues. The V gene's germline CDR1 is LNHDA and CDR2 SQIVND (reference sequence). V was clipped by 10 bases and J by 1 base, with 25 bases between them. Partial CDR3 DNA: TGTGCCACCCCACCTTATGGGGACTCAATTGGCCAAGAGACC. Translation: CATPPYGDSIGQET. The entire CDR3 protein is CATPPYGDSIGQETQYF.

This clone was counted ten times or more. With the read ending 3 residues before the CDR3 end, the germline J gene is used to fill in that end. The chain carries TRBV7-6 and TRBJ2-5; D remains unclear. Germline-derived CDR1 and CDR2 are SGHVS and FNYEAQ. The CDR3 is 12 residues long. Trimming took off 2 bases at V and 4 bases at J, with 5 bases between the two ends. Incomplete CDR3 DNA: TGTGCCAGCAGCTTATTGCGAGAGACC. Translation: CASSLLRET. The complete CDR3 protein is CASSLLRETQYF.

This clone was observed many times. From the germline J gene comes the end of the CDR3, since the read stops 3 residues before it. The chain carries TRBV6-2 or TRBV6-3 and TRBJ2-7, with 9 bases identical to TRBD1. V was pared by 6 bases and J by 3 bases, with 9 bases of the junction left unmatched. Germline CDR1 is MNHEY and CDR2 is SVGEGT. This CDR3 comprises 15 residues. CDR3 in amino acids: CASSQGQGNIYEQYF. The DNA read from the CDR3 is TGTGCCAGCAGCCAAGGACAGGGGAATATCTACGAG.

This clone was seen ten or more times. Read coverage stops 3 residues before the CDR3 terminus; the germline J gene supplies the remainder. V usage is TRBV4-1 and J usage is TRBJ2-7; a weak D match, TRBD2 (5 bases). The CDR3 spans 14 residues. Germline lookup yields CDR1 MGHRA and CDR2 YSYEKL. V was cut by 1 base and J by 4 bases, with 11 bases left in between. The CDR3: CASSQGNGLYEQYF. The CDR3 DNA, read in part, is TGCGCCAGCAGCCAAGGCAACGGACTGTACGAG.

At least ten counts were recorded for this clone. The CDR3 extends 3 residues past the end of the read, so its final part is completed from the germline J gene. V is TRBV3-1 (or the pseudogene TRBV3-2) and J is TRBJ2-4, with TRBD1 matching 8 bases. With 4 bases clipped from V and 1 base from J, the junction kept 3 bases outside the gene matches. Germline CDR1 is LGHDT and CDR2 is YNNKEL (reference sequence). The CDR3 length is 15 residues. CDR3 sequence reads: CASSLRQGAKNIQYF. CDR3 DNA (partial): TGTGCCAGCAGCCTCCGACAGGGGGCCAAAAACATT.

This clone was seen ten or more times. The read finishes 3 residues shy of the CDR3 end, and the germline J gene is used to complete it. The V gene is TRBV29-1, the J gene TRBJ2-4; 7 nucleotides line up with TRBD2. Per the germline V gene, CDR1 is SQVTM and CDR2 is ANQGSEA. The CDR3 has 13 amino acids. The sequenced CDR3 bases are TGCAGCGTTGAGGGCCTACGGGGGGAGACT. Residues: CSVEGLRGET. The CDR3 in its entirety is CSVEGLRGETQYF.

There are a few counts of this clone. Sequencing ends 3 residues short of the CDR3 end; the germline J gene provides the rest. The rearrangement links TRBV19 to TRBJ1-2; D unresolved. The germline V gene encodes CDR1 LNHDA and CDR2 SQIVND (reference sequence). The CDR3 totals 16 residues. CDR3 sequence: CASSIFSLASYNDYTF. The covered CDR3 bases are TGTGCCAGTAGTATTTTTTCTCTAGCCAGCTACAATGAC. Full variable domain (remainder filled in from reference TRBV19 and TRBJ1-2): DGGITQSPKYLFRKEGQNVTLSCEQNLNHDAMYWYRQDPGQGLRLIYYSQIVNDFQKGDIAEGYSVSREKKESFPLTVTSAQKNPTAFYLCASSIFSLASYNDYTFGSGTRLTVV.

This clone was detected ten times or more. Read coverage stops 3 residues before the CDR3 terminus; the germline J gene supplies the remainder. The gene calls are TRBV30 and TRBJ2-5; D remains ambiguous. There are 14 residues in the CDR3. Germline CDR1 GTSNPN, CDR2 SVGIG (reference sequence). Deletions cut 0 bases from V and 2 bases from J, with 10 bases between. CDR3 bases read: TGTGCCTGGAGTGTACTTGGGCTACAAGAGACC. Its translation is CAWSVLGLQET. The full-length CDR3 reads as CAWSVLGLQETQYF.

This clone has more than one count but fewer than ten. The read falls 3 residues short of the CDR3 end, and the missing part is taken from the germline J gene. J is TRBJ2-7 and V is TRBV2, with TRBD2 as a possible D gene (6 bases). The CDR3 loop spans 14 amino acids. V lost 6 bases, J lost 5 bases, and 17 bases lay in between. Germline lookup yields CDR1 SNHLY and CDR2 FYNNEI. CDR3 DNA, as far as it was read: TGTGCCAGCAGAAGGAGGGTTCGGCTCGACGAG. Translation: CASRRRVRLDE. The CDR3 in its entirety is CASRRRVRLDEQYF.

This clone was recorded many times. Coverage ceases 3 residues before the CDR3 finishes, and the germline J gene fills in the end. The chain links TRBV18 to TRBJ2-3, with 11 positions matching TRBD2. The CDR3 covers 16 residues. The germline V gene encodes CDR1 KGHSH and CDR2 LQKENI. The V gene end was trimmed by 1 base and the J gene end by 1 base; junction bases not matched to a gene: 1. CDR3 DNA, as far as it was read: TGTGCCAGCTCACCACAGGGACTAGCGGGCACAGATACG. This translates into CASSPQGLAGTDT. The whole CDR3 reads CASSPQGLAGTDTQYF.

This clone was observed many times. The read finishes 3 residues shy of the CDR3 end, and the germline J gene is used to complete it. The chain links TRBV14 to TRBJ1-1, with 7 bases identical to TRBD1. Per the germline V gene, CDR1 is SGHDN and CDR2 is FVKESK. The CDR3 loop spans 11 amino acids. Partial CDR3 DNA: TGTGCCAGCAGCCAAACAGGGGCA. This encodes CASSQTGA. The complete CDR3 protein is CASSQTGAAFF.

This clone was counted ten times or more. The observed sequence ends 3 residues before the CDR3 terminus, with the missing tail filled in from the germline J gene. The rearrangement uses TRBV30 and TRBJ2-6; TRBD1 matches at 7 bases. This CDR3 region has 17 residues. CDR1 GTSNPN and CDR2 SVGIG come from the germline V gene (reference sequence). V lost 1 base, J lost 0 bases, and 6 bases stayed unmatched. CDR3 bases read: TGTGCCTGGAGTGATGGGGACAGCTACTCTGGGGCCAACGTC. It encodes CAWSDGDSYSGANV. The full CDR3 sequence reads CAWSDGDSYSGANVLTF. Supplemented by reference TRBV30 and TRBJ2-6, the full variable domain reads SQTIHQWPATLVQPVGSPLSLECTVEGTSNPNLYWYRQAAGRGLQLLFYSVGIGQISSEVPQNLSASRPQDRQFILSSKKLLLSDSGFYLCAWSDGDSYSGANVLTFGAGSRLTVL.

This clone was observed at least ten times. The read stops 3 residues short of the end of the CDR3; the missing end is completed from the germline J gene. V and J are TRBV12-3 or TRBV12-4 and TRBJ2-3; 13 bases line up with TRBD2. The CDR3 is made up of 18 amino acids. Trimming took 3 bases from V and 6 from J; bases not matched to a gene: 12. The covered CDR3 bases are TGTGCCAGCAGTTTGAGGGCCACTAGCGGGGGGGTCACGGATACG. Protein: CASSLRATSGGVTDT. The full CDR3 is CASSLRATSGGVTDTQYF.

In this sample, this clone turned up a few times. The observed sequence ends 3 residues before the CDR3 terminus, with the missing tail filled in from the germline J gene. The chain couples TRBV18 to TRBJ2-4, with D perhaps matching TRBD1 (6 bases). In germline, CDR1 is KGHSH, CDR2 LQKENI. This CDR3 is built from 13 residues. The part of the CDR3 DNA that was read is TGTGCCAGCTCACCAAAAGCAGGGGATGGT. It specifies CASSPKAGDG. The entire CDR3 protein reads CASSPKAGDGQYF. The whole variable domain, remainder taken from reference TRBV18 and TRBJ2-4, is NAGVMQNPRHLVRRRGQEARLRCSPMKGHSHVYWYRQLPEEGLKFMVYLQKENIIDESGMPKERFSAEFPKEGPSILRIQQVVRGDSAAYFCASSPKAGDGQYFGAGTRLSVL.

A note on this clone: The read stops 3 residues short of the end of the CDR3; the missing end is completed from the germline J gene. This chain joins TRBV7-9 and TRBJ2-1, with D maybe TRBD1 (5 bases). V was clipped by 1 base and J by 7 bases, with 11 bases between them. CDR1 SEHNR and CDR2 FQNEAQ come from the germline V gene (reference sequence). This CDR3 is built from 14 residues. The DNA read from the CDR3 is TGTGCCAGCAGCTTAGATAGGGGTAGGAATGAG. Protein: CASSLDRGRNE. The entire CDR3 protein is CASSLDRGRNEQFF.

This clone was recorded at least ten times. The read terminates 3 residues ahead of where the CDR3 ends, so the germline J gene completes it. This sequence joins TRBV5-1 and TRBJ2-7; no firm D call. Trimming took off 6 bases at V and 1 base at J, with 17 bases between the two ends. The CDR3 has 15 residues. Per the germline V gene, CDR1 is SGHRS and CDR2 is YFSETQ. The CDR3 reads CASTLDSKRSYEQYF. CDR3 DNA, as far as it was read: TGCGCCAGCACCCTAGACTCTAAAAGATCCTACGAG.

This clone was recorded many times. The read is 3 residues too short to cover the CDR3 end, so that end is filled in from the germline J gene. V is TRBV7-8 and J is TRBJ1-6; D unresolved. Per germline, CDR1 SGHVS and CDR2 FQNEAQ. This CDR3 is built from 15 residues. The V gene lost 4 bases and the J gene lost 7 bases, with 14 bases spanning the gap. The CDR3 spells CASSSSTWLNSPLHF. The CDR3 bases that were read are TGTGCCAGCAGCTCCTCGACATGGCTAAATTCACCC.

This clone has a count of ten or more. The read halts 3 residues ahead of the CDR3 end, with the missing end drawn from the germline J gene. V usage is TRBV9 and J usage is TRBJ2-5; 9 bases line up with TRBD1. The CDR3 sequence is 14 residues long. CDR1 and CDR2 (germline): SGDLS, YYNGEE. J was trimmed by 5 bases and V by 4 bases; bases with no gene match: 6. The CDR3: CASSLTGGYETQYF. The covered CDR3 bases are TGTGCCAGCAGCCTGACAGGGGGATATGAGACC.

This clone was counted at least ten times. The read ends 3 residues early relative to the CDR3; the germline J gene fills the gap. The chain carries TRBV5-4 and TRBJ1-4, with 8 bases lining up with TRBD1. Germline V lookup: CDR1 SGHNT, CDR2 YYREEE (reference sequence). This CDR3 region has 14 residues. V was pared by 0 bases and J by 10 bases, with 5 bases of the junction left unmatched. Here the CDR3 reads CASSLADRDRKLFF. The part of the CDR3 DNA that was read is TGTGCCAGCAGCTTGGCGGACAGGGATCGAAAA.

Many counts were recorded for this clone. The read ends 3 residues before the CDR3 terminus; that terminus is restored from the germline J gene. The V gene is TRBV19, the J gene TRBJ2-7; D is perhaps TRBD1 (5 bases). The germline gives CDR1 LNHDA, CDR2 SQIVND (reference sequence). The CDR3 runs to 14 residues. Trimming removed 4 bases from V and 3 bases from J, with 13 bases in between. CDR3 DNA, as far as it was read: TGTGCCAGTAGTACGCTACGAGACAGCTACGAG. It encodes CASSTLRDSYE. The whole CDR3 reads CASSTLRDSYEQYF. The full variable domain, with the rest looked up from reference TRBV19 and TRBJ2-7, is DGGITQSPKYLFRKEGQNVTLSCEQNLNHDAMYWYRQDPGQGLRLIYYSQIVNDFQKGDIAEGYSVSREKKESFPLTVTSAQKNPTAFYLCASSTLRDSYEQYFGPGTRLTVT.

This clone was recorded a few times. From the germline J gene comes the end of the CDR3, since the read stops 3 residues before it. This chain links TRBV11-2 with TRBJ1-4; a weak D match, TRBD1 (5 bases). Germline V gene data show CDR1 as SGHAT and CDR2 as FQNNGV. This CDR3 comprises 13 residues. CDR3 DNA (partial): TGTGCCAGCAGCGACAGATACTATTCACCA. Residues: CASSDRYYSP. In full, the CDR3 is CASSDRYYSPLFF.

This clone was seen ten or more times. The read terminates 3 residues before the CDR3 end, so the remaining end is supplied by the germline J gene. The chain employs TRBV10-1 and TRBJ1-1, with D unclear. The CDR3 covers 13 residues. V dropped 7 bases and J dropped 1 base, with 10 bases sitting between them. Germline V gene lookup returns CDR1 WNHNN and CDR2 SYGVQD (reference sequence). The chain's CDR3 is CASKAVKNTEAFF. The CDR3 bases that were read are TGCGCCAGCAAGGCAGTGAAGAACACTGAA.